These T cell receptor beta chains were read from a single sample in a study of T cell responses to AZD1222 COVID-19 vaccine. Sequencing was performed with immunoSEQ multiplex PCR; in TCRdb, only in-frame clones are kept and a portion is missing. This table holds approximately 84,000 clones, over 75% found once. Sequencing was performed on peripheral blood, taken on day 0 of AZD1222 vaccination. Receptor source: an adult in good health. Each CDR3 is given with its conserved first and last residue. The D gene is left open where the match is weak. Rows give clone size only sometimes, using once, few, many, or a class for an expanded clone.

length | D | size | J | V | CDR3 | DNA
14 | . | . | TRBJ1-3 | TRBV19 | CASSWGYPGNTIYF | TGTGCCAGTAGCTGGGGCTATCCTGGAAACACCATATATTTT
15 | TRBD1 | . | TRBJ1-6 | TRBV28 | CASSTGTGHLGTLHF | TGTGCCAGCAGTACAGGGACAGGGCACCTGGGAACCCTCCACTTT
17 | TRBD2 | . | TRBJ2-5 | TRBV5-6 | CASSPRLGGTSEETQYF | TGTGCCAGCAGCCCTAGACTCGGGGGGACTAGCGAAGAGACCCAGTACTTC
14 | . | once | TRBJ1-4 | TRBV9 | CASSVARGDEKLFF | TGTGCCAGCAGCGTAGCTAGGGGAGACGAAAAACTGTTTTTT
13 | . | . | TRBJ2-3 | TRBV19 | CASSIMAADTQYF | TGTGCCAGTAGTATAATGGCCGCAGATACGCAGTATTTT
15 | TRBD2 | . | TRBJ2-1 | TRBV3-1/TRBV3-2 | CASSLRLAGVNEQFF | TGTGCCAGCAGCCTTCGACTAGCGGGAGTCAATGAGCAGTTCTTC
14 | . | . | TRBJ1-4 | TRBV28 | CASSFDPGDEKLFF | TGTGCCAGCAGTTTTGACCCAGGGGATGAAAAACTGTTTTTT
15 | . | . | TRBJ2-3 | TRBV24-1 | CATSDLRQDTDTQYF | TGTGCCACCAGTGACCTTAGACAGGACACAGATACGCAGTATTTT
12 | . | . | TRBJ2-5 | TRBV10-2 | CASSEPQETQYF | TGCGCCAGCAGTGAGCCCCAAGAGACCCAGTACTTC
13 | . | . | TRBJ2-1 | TRBV9 | CASSLRLAHEQFF | TGTGCCAGCAGCTTACGACTGGCCCATGAGCAGTTCTTC
14 | TRBD1 | . | TRBJ1-1 | TRBV6-5 | CASTSDRAVAEAFF | TGTGCCAGCACTTCGGACAGGGCGGTGGCTGAAGCTTTCTTT
14 | . | . | TRBJ1-1 | TRBV6-5 | CASTPPGIGAEAFF | TGTGCCAGCACCCCCCCGGGTATTGGCGCTGAAGCTTTCTTT
14 | TRBD1 | . | TRBJ2-1 | TRBV6-5 | CASRGQGFYNEQFF | TGTGCCAGCAGGGGACAGGGTTTTTACAATGAGCAGTTCTTC
15 | TRBD1 | . | TRBJ1-1 | TRBV3-1/TRBV3-2 | CASSRRQGADTEAFF | TGTGCCAGCAGCCGTCGACAGGGGGCGGACACTGAAGCTTTCTTT
16 | TRBD2 | . | TRBJ2-1 | TRBV6-4 | CASRQSRLAGDNEQFF | TGTGCCAGCAGACAATCCCGACTAGCGGGAGACAATGAGCAGTTCTTC
12 | . | . | TRBJ1-4 | TRBV19 | CASTRLDEKLFF | TGTGCCAGTACTCGCCTGGATGAAAAACTGTTTTTT
13 | . | . | TRBJ2-5 | TRBV7-6 | CASSLATQETQYF | TGTGCCAGCAGCTTAGCGACCCAAGAGACCCAGTACTTC
14 | . | . | TRBJ1-4 | TRBV28 | CASSPRGTNEKLFF | TGTGCCAGCAGTCCCCGAGGCACTAATGAAAAACTGTTTTTT
15 | TRBD1 | . | TRBJ2-7 | TRBV2 | CASSKGTGPLYEQYF | TGTGCCAGCAGCAAGGGGACAGGACCGCTCTACGAGCAGTACTTC
12 | . | . | TRBJ2-7 | TRBV19 | CASSIAGYEQYF | TGTGCCAGTAGTATAGCCGGGTACGAGCAGTACTTC
16 | . | once | TRBJ1-2 | TRBV15 | CATSRAGFQRDYGYTF | TGTGCCACCAGCAGAGCTGGATTTCAGCGGGACTATGGCTACACCTTC
13 | . | . | TRBJ2-7 | TRBV6-5 | CASSPEFSYEQYF | TGTGCCAGCTCCCCGGAGTTCTCCTACGAGCAGTACTTC
13 | . | . | TRBJ2-3 | TRBV19 | CASLDKFTDTQYF | TGTGCCAGTTTGGACAAATTCACAGATACGCAGTATTTT
12 | . | once | TRBJ2-3 | TRBV24-1 | CATSALSDTQYF | TGTGCCACCAGTGCCTTGTCAGATACGCAGTATTTT
13 | TRBD2 | . | TRBJ2-2 | TRBV2 | CASGTSWNGELFF | TGTGCCAGTGGGACTAGCTGGAACGGGGAGCTGTTTTTT
15 | . | once | TRBJ2-1 | TRBV6-6 | CASSYPGGSYNEQFF | TGTGCCAGCAGTTACCCAGGGGGGTCCTACAATGAGCAGTTCTTC
14 | TRBD2 | . | TRBJ2-7 | TRBV19 | CASSPLGGFYEQYF | TGTGCCAGTAGTCCCTTGGGAGGGTTCTACGAGCAGTACTTC
16 | . | once | TRBJ1-5 | TRBV2 | CASSEARGVSNQPQHF | TGTGCCAGCAGTGAAGCGAGGGGGGTTAGCAATCAGCCCCAGCATTTT
15 | TRBD2 | . | TRBJ2-2 | TRBV6-2/TRBV6-3 | CASSYSTSGSGELFF | TGTGCCAGCAGTTACTCGACTAGCGGGAGCGGGGAGCTGTTTTTT
18 | TRBD2 | few | TRBJ2-7 | TRBV25-1 | CASSDSRTSGRRSYEQYF | TGTGCCAGCAGTGACAGTAGGACTAGCGGGAGGAGGTCCTACGAGCAGTACTTC
13 | . | . | TRBJ1-1 | TRBV6-5 | CASSLLPRTEAFF | TGTGCCAGCAGCCTCCTCCCTCGCACTGAAGCTTTCTTT
12 | . | . | TRBJ2-1 | TRBV12-5 | CASGLVYNEQFF | TGTGCTAGTGGTTTGGTCTACAATGAGCAGTTCTTC
17 | TRBD2 | once | TRBJ2-1 | TRBV6-1 | CASSEWGLAGGINEQFF | TGTGCCAGCAGTGAGTGGGGGTTAGCGGGAGGAATCAATGAGCAGTTCTTC
15 | . | few | TRBJ1-3 | TRBV6-5 | CASAWGRVSGNTIYF | TGTGCCAGCGCTTGGGGAAGGGTCTCTGGAAACACCATATATTTT
11 | TRBD1 | . | TRBJ1-1 | TRBV6-2/TRBV6-3 | CASSGQVKAFF | TGTGCCAGCAGCGGACAGGTAAAAGCTTTCTTT
16 | TRBD1 | . | TRBJ2-2 | TRBV11-2 | CASSLARRQGTGELFF | TGTGCCAGCAGCTTAGCCCGAAGACAGGGAACCGGGGAGCTGTTTTTT
16 | . | few | TRBJ2-7 | TRBV28 | CASSGPFRQGNYEQYF | TGTGCCAGCAGTGGGCCATTTCGGCAGGGCAATTACGAGCAGTACTTC
11 | . | . | TRBJ1-1 | TRBV28 | CASSIVQKAFF | TGTGCCAGCAGCATTGTACAAAAAGCTTTCTTT
14 | TRBD1 | once | TRBJ2-3 | TRBV7-2 | CASSEDRVGDTQYF | TGTGCCAGCAGCGAAGACAGGGTAGGAGATACGCAGTATTTT
13 | TRBD2 | . | TRBJ2-3 | TRBV30 | CAWTSGRTDTQYF | TGTGCCTGGACTAGCGGGAGGACAGATACGCAGTATTTT
13 | . | once | TRBJ2-2 | TRBV27 | CASSLEATGELFF | TGTGCCAGCAGTTTAGAGGCAACCGGGGAGCTGTTTTTT
11 | . | . | TRBJ1-2 | TRBV28 | CASSFFYGYTF | TGTGCCAGCAGTTTCTTCTATGGCTACACCTTC
13 | . | . | TRBJ1-5 | TRBV6-6 | CASTLQSNQPQHF | TGTGCCAGCACTCTACAGAGCAATCAGCCCCAGCATTTT
13 | . | . | TRBJ2-5 | TRBV7-6 | CASSLEEQETQYF | TGTGCCAGCAGCCTTGAAGAGCAAGAGACCCAGTACTTC